This T cell receptor (beta chain) was observed in a study of T cell repertoires in cytomegalovirus infection (dated by TCRdb to about 2019). Describing the broader study: The peptide stimulations were aimed at well-studied HLA-B-restricted epitopes as well as recently identified HLA-C-restricted CMV epitopes, whose presentation resists viral immunomodulation. Donor HLA type was relevant to the analysis, as public TCR beta signatures indicated carriage of CMV infection together with the matching HLA type.

The paper's findings and limits, for the study overall: The ex vivo response was dominated by HLA-C-restricted CMV-specific TCR beta clonotypes, which also provided the single most frequent clonotype in two of eight donors. Cumulative frequency of public TCR beta family members discriminated carriers of CMV infection plus the relevant HLA type in this cohort and an independent 352-donor cohort.

Sequencing took place on an Illumina HiSeq 1500. Through fastp at Q25 and MiXCR, TCRdb rebuilt clones from the public reads, retaining in-frame beta chains. Records with the same CDR3 protein are collapsed into one entry carrying the most frequent genes and DNA. This sample has hundreds of thousands of distinct CDR3 sequences in its table, and 30% to 35% of those were observed once. The ten most abundant clones make up 15% to 20% of the sample. This specimen's treatment or condition label, per the study, means: in vitro stimulation with specific CMV peptide epitopes to enrich CMV-specific T cells. This clonotype has a handful of counts. What antigen it recognizes has not been identified. No much larger clonotype is one base removed from it; base qualities were not supplied. Measured from the cysteine to the phenylalanine, the CDR3 is 15 residues long. Only CDR3 DNA is held: 45 bases, read in frame from base 1. V is shortened by 5 bases, J by 0 bases, and the region joining them spans 12 bases. Based on the germline V gene, the CDR1 and CDR2 sequences are SGHVS and FNYEAQ.

The sequence came from a human donor in good health (CMV status not recorded). Some clones in this sample may be carry-over from other donors' samples. Sequenced material: cultured PBMCs, taken from culture after CMV antigen stimulation. The chain was built from TRBV7-6 and TRBJ2-3; the D gene may be TRBD1 or TRBD2, since each aligns over 5 bases. Read as DNA, the sequence is TGTGCCAGCAGCCGGGACGGACTTAGCACAGATACGCAGTATTTT. It encodes CASSRDGLSTDTQYF.